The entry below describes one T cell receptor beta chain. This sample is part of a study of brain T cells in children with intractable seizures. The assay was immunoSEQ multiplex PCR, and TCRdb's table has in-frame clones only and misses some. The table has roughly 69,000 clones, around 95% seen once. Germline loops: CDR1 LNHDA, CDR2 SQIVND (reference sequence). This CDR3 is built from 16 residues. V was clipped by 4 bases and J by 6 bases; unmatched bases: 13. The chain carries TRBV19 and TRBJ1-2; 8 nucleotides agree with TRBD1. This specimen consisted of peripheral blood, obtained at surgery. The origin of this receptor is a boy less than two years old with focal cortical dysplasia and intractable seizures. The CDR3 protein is CASSSSDRGKFNGYTF. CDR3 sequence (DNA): TGTGCCAGTAGTAGCTCCGACAGGGGAAAGTTTAATGGCTACACCTTC.